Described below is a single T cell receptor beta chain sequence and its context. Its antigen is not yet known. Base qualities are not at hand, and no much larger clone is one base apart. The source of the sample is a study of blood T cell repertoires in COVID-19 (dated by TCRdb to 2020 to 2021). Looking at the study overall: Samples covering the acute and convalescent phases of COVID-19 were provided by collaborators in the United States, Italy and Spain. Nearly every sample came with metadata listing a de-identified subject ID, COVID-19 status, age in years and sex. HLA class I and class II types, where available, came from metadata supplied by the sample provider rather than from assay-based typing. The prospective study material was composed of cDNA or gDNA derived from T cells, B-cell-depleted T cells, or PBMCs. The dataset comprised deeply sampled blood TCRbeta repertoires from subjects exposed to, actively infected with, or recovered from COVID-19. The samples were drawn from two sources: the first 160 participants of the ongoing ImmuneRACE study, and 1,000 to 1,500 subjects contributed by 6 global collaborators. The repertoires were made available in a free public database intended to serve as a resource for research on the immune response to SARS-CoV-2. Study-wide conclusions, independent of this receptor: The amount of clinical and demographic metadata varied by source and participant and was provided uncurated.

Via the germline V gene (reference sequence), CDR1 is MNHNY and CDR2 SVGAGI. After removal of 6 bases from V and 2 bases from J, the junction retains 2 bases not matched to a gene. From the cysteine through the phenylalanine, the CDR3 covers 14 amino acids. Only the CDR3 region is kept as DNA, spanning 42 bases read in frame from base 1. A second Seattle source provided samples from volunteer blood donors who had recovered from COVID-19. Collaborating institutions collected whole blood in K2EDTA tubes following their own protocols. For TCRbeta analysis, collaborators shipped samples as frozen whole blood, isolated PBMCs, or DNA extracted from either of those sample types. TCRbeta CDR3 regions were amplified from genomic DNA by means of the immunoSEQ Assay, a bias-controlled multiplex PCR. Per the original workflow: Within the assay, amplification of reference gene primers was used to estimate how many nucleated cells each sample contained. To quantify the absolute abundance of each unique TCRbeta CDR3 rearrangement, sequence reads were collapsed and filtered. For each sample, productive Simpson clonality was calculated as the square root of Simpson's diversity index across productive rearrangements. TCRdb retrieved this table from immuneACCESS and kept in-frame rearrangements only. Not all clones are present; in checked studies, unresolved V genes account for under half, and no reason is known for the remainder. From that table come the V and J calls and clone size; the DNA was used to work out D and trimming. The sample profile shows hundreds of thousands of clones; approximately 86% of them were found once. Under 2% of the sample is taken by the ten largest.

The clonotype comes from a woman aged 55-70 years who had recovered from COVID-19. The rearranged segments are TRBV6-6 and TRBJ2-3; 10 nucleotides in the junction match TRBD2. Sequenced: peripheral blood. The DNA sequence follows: TGTGCCAGCAGAAGCGGGGGGGTCACAGATACGCAGTATTTT. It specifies CASRSGGVTDTQYF.